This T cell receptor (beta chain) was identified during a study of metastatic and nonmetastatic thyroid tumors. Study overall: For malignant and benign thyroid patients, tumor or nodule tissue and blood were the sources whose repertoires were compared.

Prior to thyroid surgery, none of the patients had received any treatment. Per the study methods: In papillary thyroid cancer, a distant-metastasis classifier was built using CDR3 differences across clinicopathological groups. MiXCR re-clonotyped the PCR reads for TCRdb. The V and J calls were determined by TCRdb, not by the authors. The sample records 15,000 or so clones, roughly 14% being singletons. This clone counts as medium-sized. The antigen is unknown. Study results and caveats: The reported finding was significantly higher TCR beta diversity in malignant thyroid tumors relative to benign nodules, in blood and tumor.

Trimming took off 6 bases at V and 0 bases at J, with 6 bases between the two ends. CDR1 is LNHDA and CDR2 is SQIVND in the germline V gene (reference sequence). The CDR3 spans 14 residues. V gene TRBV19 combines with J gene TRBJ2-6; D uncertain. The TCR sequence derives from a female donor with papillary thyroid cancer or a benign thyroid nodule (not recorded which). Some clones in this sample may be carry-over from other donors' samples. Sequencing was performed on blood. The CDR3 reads CASRQSSGANVLTF. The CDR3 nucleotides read TGTGCCAGTAGGCAGAGCTCTGGGGCCAACGTCCTGACTTTC.